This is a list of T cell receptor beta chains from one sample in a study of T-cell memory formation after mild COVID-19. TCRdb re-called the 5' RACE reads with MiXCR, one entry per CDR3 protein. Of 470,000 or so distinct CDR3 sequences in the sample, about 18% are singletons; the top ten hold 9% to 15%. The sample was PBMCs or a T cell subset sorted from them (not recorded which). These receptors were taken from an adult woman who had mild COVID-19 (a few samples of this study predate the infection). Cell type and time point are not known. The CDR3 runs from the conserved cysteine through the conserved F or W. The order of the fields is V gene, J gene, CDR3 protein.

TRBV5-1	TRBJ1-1	CASSPTPQGSNTEAFF
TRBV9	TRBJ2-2	CASSVKDTGELFF
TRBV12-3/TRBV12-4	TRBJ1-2	CASSLSRSYGYTF
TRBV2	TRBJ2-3	CASSEEQARGTDTQYF
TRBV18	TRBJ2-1	CASSPGGEKSEQFF
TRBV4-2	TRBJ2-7	CASSQDRGNNEQYF
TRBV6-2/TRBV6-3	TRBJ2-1	CASTTSYNEQFF
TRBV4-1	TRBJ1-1	CASSQAYRDTEAFF
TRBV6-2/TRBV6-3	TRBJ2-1	CASSYSQGYRFF
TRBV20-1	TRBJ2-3	CSAPDREYTQYF
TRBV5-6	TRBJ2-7	CASSPGTGQIEQYF
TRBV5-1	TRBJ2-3	CASSPGVAGSSTDTQYF
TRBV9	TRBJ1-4	CASSHYRGIGEKLFF
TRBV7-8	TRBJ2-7	CASSLAQGRGPHEQYF
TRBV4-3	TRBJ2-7	CASSQGAGISYEQYF
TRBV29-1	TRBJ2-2	CSVSGRGELFF
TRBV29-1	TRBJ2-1	CSVEEPDSYNEQFF
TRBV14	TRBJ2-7	CASSQYTGTEQYF
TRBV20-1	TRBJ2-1	CSARAGFWDEQFF
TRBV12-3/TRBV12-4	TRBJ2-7	CASRHGGKYEQYF
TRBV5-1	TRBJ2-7	CASSLPGGSSYEQYF
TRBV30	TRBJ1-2	CAWSPTPGGYTF
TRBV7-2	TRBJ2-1	CASSLGASAYNEQFF
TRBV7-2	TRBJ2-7	CASSPPGAGGYEQYF
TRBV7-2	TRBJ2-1	CASSPQLAKAYNEQFF
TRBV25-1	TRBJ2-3	CASSELTGPSSTDTQYF
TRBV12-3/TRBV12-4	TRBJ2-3	CASSFGGGTDTQYF
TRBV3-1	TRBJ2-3	CASSPRTSFTDTQYF
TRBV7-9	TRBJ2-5	CASSHRTVQETQYF
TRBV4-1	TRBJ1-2	CASSQIGQGNGYTF
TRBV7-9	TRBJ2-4	CAIAGTSGLIAKNIQYF
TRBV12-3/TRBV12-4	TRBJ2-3	CASSLSPRGDTQYF
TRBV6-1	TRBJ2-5	CASSGHRGMQETQYF
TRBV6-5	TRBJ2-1	CASSYSGQSTQFF
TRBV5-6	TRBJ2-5	CASSPTGLPLKTQYF
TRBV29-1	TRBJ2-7	CSALNPYIAGSFYEQYF
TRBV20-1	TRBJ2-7	CSASGRGTASSYEQYF
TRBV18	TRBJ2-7	CASSLYVGGSYEQYF
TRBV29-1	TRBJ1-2	CSVPSGRRDYGYTF
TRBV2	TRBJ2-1	CASSVLLSSYNEQFF
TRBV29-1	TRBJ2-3	CSGTAVSTDTQYF
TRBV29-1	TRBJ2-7	CSVRGTGKEQYF
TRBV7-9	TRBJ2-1	CASSPSAEGEQFF
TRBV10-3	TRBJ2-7	CAISGGQGSSYEQYF
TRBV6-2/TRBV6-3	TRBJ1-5	CASNGRGQGARIGNQPQHF
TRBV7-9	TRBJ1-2	CASSLKGWKGGGYTF